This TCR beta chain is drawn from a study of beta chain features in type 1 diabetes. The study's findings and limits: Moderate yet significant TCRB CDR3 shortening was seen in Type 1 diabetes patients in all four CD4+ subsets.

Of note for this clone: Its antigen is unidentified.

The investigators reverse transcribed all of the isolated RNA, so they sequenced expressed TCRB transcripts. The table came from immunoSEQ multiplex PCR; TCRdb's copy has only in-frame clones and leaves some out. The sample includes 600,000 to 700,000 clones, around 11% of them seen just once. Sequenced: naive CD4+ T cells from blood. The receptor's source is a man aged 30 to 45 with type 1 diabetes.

DNA for the CDR3: TGTGCCTTTGGATCTTACGAGCAGTACTTC. It is translated as CAFGSYEQYF. The chain uses TRBV30 and TRBJ2-7; D not resolved. This CDR3 spans 10 amino acids. Trimming stripped 7 bases from V and 4 bases from J, with 8 bases between. Germline V CDR1 and CDR2: GTSNPN, SVGIG (reference sequence).